The table lists the clone carrying this T cell receptor beta chain with a few counts. The sample is drawn from a study of blood T cells in healthy people across ages. At the level of the study: When template switching was applied, about one barcoded beta molecule was captured per two T cells.

A second PCR of roughly 7 to 11 cycles used a sample-barcoded 5' primer and a J-beta primer mix. TCRdb processed the 5' RACE reads anew with MiXCR; each CDR3 protein has one entry. The data hold roughly 1.4 million distinct CDR3 sequences, with around 55% observed a single time. Researchers collected 9.5 to 10 milliliters of peripheral blood from every single donor. The V gene's germline CDR1 is SGHAT and CDR2 FQNNGV. This CDR3 region has 16 residues. Losses at the gene ends were 5 bases for V and 2 bases for J; bases not matched to a gene: 5. The sequenced material came from blood. The J gene is TRBJ2-3, the V gene TRBV11-2; 12 bases agree with TRBD2. The TCR was taken from a man aged 18 to 30 in good health. CDR3 bases: TGTGCCAGCAGCGTCCGACTAGCGGGGGCCACAGATACGCAGTATTTT. Its protein is CASSVRLAGATDTQYF.